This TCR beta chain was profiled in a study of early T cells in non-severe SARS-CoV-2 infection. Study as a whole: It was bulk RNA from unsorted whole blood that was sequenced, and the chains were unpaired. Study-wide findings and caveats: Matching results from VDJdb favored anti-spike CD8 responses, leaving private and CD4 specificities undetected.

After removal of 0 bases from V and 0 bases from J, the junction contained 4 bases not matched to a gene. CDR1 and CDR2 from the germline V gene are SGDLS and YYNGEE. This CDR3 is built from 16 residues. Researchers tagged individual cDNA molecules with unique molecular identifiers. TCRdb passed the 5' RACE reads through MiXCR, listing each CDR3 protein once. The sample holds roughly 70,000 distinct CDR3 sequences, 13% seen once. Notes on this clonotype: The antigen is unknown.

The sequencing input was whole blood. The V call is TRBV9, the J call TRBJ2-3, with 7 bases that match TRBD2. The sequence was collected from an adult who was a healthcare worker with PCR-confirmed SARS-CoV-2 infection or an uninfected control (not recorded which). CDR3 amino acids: CASSVVISGSTDTQYF. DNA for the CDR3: TGTGCCAGCAGCGTAGTTATTAGCGGGAGCACAGATACGCAGTATTTT.